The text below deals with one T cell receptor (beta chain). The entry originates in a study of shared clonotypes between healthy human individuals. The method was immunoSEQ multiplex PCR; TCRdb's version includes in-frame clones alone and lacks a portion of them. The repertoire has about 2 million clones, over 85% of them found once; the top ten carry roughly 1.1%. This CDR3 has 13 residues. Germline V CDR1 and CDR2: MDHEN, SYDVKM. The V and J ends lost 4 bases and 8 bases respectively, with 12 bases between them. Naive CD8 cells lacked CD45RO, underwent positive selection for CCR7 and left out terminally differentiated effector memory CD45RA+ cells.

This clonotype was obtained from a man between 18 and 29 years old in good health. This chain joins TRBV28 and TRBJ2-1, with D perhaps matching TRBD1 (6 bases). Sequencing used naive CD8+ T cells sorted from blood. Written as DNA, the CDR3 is TGTGCCAGCAGTTCCCGGGACACTGATGAGCAGTTCTTC. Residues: CASSSRDTDEQFF.